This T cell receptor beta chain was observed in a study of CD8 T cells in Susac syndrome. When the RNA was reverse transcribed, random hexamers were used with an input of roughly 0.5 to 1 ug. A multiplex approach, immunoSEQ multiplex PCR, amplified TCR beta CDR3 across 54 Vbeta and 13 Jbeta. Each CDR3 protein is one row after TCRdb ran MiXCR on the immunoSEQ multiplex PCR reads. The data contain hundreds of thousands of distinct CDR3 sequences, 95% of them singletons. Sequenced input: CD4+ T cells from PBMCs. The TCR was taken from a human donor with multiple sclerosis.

CDR3 protein: CASGRVLSYNEQFF. The CDR3 nucleotides are TGTGCCAGCGGGAGGGTACTCTCCTACAATGAGCAGTTCTTC. The chain combines TRBV2 with TRBJ2-1; TRBD2 matches at 7 bases. The CDR3 contains 14 residues. Germline V gene sequence: CDR1 SNHLY, CDR2 FYNNEI. The V and J ends lost 8 bases and 0 bases, in that order; junction bases with no gene match: 4. The whole variable domain, remainder taken from reference TRBV2 and TRBJ2-1, is EPEVTQTPSHQVTQMGQEVILRCVPISNHLYFYWYRQILGQKVEFLVSFYNNEISEKSEIFDDQFSVERPDGSNFTLKIRSTKLEDSAMYFCASGRVLSYNEQFFGPGTRLTVL.